This T cell receptor beta chain originates from a study of cytomegalovirus exposure and HLA in healthy donors. 13 Jbeta primers and 60 Vbeta primers were used for the PCR. TCRdb's copy holds only in-frame clones and misses some; the assay was immunoSEQ multiplex PCR. The sample holds approximately 150,000 clones, less than 9.5% seen once. The germline V gene encodes CDR1 LNHDA and CDR2 SQIVND (reference sequence). The germline V and J ends were trimmed by 4 bases and 0 bases, with 3 bases remaining between them. The CDR3 consists of 12 residues. The study, taken as a whole, reports: Among TCR beta chains, those listed as cytomegalovirus-associated numbered over 150. Association of a missense DCLRE1C variant with TCR beta V- and J-gene trimming was reported in a later analysis. Immune exposure information comprised only CMV serostatus.

In regard to this clone: Antigen unknown.

The gene calls are TRBV19 and TRBJ2-5, with D uncertain. This TCR was sampled from a male donor in good health and CMV-seronegative. Sequencing used PBMCs. The CDR3 sequence is CASSNYQETQYF. The CDR3 DNA sequence: TGTGCCAGTAGTAACTACCAAGAGACCCAGTACTTC.